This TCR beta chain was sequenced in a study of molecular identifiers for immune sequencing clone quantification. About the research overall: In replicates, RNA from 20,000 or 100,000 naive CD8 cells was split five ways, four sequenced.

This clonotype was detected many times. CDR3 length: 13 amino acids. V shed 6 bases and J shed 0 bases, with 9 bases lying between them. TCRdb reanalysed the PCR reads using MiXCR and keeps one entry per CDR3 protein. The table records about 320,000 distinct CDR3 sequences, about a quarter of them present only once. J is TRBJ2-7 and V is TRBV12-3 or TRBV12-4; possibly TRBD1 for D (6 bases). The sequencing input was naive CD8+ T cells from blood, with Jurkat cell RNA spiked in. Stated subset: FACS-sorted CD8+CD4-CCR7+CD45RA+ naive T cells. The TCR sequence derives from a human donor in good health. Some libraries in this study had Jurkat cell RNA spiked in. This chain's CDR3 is CASRGQLSYEQYF. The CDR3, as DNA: TGTGCCAGCAGAGGACAGCTCTCCTACGAGCAGTACTTC.